Below are 27 T cell receptor beta chains sequenced from a single sample in a study of graft-versus-host responses after intestinal transplantation. Their antigens are not known. Clones were read by immunoSEQ multiplex PCR, and TCRdb kept only the in-frame ones, dropping some. The repertoire holds roughly 75,000 clones, with roughly 89% as singletons. The source material was unstimulated CD4+ T cells sorted from spleen or lymph node cells, sampled before intestinal transplant. These receptors were collected from a human donor who received an intestinal transplant.

The chain carries TRBV19 and TRBJ2-5, with TRBD1 matching over 9 bases. Germline V gene data show CDR1 as LNHDA and CDR2 as SQIVND (reference sequence). Trimming removed 1 base from V and 2 bases from J; junction bases left unmatched: 5. The CDR3 contains 16 residues. CDR3 residues: CASSIGTGQGQETQYF. CDR3 coding DNA: TGTGCCAGTAGTATAGGGACGGGACAGGGTCAAGAGACCCAGTACTTC.

This chain connects TRBV7-9 to TRBJ2-3; 9 positions match TRBD2. Trimming cost V 4 bases and J 2 bases; bases outside gene matches: 13. CDR1 and CDR2 (germline): SEHNR, FQNEAQ (reference sequence). There are 18 residues in the CDR3. CDR3 bases: TGTGCCAGCAGCTCACCCCACCAGGGACTAGCCCTCACAGATACGCAGTATTTT. This encodes CASSSPHQGLALTDTQYF.

This chain links TRBV30 with TRBJ2-5; TRBD1 is a possible D gene (8 bases). TRBJ2-7 explains the end of the DNA better; the J call may be wrong. This CDR3 spans 15 amino acids. From germline, CDR1 is GTSNPN and CDR2 SVGIG (reference sequence). CDR3 in amino acids: CAWSPRTGRAYEQYF. In DNA, the CDR3 is TGTGCCTGGAGTCCAAGGACAGGGAGGGCCTACGAGCAGTACTTC.

J is TRBJ2-7 and V is TRBV5-1, with D tentatively TRBD1 (6 bases). Germline-derived CDR1 and CDR2 are SGHRS and YFSETQ. V dropped 0 bases and J dropped 3 bases, with 7 bases sitting between them. CDR3 length: 13 residues. CDR3 protein: CASSLDRVYEQYF. The DNA for the CDR3 is TGCGCCAGCAGCTTGGACAGGGTCTACGAGCAGTACTTC.

The gene calls are TRBV7-9 and TRBJ1-1; D is uncertain. The CDR3 runs to 14 residues. V was clipped by 2 bases and J by 5 bases, with 12 bases between them. Germline CDR1 and CDR2: SEHNR and FQNEAQ (reference sequence). The CDR3 reads CASSLKELRTEAFF. The CDR3 DNA reads TGTGCCAGCAGCTTAAAGGAGTTAAGGACTGAAGCTTTCTTT.

The rearrangement uses TRBV10-3 and TRBJ1-1; the D is unclear. Trimming pared 5 bases from V and 4 bases from J, leaving 5 bases between. This CDR3 spans 11 amino acids. The germline gives CDR1 ENHRY, CDR2 SYGVKD. For the CDR3, the DNA is TGTGCCATCAGTTCAGGCACTGAAGCTTTCTTT. This codes for CAISSGTEAFF.

The chain uses TRBV7-2 and TRBJ2-2; D unclear. Germline assignment: CDR1 SGHTA and CDR2 FQGNSA. CDR3 size: 14 residues. V was clipped by 3 bases and J by 7 bases, with 12 bases between them. CDR3 DNA sequence: TGTGCCAGCAGCTTGACATCGGATGGCGGGGAGCTGTTTTTT. Protein product: CASSLTSDGGELFF.

The chain has TRBV11-2 and TRBJ2-1; TRBD2 is a possible D gene (6 bases). Germline assignment: CDR1 SGHAT and CDR2 FQNNGV. This CDR3 comprises 15 residues. The ends were cut back, 8 bases at V and 2 bases at J, with 16 bases in the middle. The CDR3 is CASGRGTGPYNEQFF. DNA of the CDR3: TGTGCCAGCGGACGTGGGACTGGCCCCTACAATGAGCAGTTCTTC.

The chain couples TRBV9 to TRBJ1-4; 8 bases map to TRBD1. The CDR3 runs 15 residues. Germline CDR1 SGDLS, CDR2 YYNGEE. J lost 3 bases, V lost 4 bases, and 5 bases had no gene match. Here the CDR3 reads CASSTRTGPNEKLFF. CDR3 sequence (DNA): TGTGCCAGCAGCACTCGGACAGGGCCTAATGAAAAACTGTTTTTT.

The chain joins TRBV7-2 to TRBJ2-7; 7 bases match TRBD1. CDR3 length equals 15 residues. The germline gives CDR1 SGHTA, CDR2 FQGNSA. J was trimmed by 7 bases and V by 1 base; bases with no gene match: 10. CDR3: CASSLGYRGPQEQYF. In nucleotides, the CDR3 is TGTGCCAGCAGCTTAGGGTACAGGGGACCTCAGGAGCAGTACTTC.

This chain joins TRBV7-2 and TRBJ1-1; unclear D gene. Germline V lookup: CDR1 SGHTA, CDR2 FQGNSA. This CDR3 has 12 residues. Trimming cost V 8 bases and J 10 bases, with 17 bases left between them. The CDR3 loop reads CASAIPGSGAFF. CDR3 nucleotides: TGTGCCAGCGCAATCCCGGGAAGTGGAGCTTTCTTT.

The chain joins TRBV7-2 to TRBJ2-4; no firm D call. The germline CDR1 and CDR2 sequences are SGHTA and FQGNSA. This CDR3 has 13 amino acids. Trimming removed 0 bases at V and 5 bases at J, with 5 bases between. The CDR3 loop is CASSLAEENIQYF. The CDR3 region has the DNA TGTGCCAGCAGCTTAGCAGAGGAAAACATTCAGTACTTC.

The chain employs TRBV6-5 and TRBJ2-5; D is unresolved. Germline lookup yields CDR1 MNHEY and CDR2 SVGAGI. The CDR3 is 13 residues long. Trimming stripped 6 bases from V and 5 bases from J, with 13 bases between. CDR3 residues: CASRGRQLETQYF. DNA of the CDR3: TGTGCCAGCAGGGGCCGCCAACTGGAGACCCAGTACTTC.

The rearrangement joins TRBV7-2 to TRBJ1-1; 7 bases match TRBD1. Per germline, CDR1 SGHTA and CDR2 FQGNSA. The junction had 8 bases not matched to a gene; V was cut back by 5 bases and J by 5 bases. This CDR3 region has 14 residues. For the CDR3, the DNA is TGTGCCAGCAGCGCAACGACAGGGAGGACTGAAGCTTTCTTT. As protein: CASSATTGRTEAFF. Combining the CDR3 with reference TRBV7-2 and TRBJ1-1 gives the whole variable domain GAGVSQSPSNKVTEKGKDVELRCDPISGHTALYWYRQSLGQGLEFLIYFQGNSAPDKSGLPSDRFSAERTGGSVSTLTIQRTQQEDSAVYLCASSATTGRTEAFFGQGTRLTVV.

The chain is built from TRBV19 and TRBJ2-5, with 8 bases matching TRBD1. The CDR3 spans 15 residues. After removal of 3 bases from V and 4 bases from J, the junction contained 7 bases not matched to a gene. Germline V gene sequence: CDR1 LNHDA, CDR2 SQIVND (reference sequence). The CDR3 DNA follows: TGTGCCAGTAGTATCCACGGACAGGGCGGAGAGACCCAGTACTTC. It is translated as CASSIHGQGGETQYF.

The CDR3, as DNA: TGCAGCGTTGTGACGGGGAGGTGGGACGAGCAGTACTTC. It encodes CSVVTGRWDEQYF. The gene calls are TRBV29-1 and TRBJ2-7; D perhaps matches TRBD2 (6 bases). CDR3 length: 13 residues. Germline loops: CDR1 SQVTM, CDR2 ANQGSEA. The germline V and J ends were trimmed by 4 bases and 5 bases, with 15 bases remaining between them.

This sequence joins TRBV10-3 and TRBJ1-1; D not resolved. Trimming removed 8 bases at V and 5 bases at J, with 9 bases between. Germline-derived CDR1 and CDR2 are ENHRY and SYGVKD. CDR3 length equals 11 residues. CDR3 in DNA: TGTGCCATCTGGGGAGGGACTGAAGCTTTCTTT. Protein: CAIWGGTEAFF.

The gene calls are TRBV30 and TRBJ1-2; D perhaps matches TRBD1 (5 bases). V was pared by 7 bases and J by 2 bases, with 23 bases between. Germline V gene sequence: CDR1 GTSNPN, CDR2 SVGIG (reference sequence). This CDR3 is built from 16 residues. The DNA for the CDR3 is TGTGCCTTGGCACCGGGACTACTATTGGACAACTATGGCTACACCTTC. Amino acid sequence: CALAPGLLLDNYGYTF.

The chain uses TRBV10-1 and TRBJ2-3, with a weak D call TRBD2 (6 bases). Germline V gene sequence: CDR1 WNHNN, CDR2 SYGVQD (reference sequence). This CDR3 has 14 residues. The V and J ends lost 2 bases and 0 bases respectively, with 6 bases between them. Written as DNA, the CDR3 is TGCGCCAGCAGTGAGGGGACTAGCACAGATACGCAGTATTTT. This codes for CASSEGTSTDTQYF.

This clone occurred once. The chain combines TRBV21-1 with TRBJ1-3; the table's D gene call, TRBD1, was not cross checked with the DNA. TRBV21-1 corresponds to a pseudogene. The CDR3 extends over 16 amino acids. This CDR3 reads CASSKVRDRVGNTIYF. The DNA for the CDR3 is TGTGCCAGCAGCAAAGTCCGGGACAGAGTTGGAAACACCATATATTTT.

This sequence joins TRBV5-1 and TRBJ2-7, with D unclear. With 0 bases removed from V and 1 base from J, the gap between germline ends came to 11 bases. The germline gives CDR1 SGHRS, CDR2 YFSETQ. CDR3 length: 15 amino acids. The CDR3 loop is CASSLVGDGSYEQYF. The CDR3 coding sequence is TGCGCCAGCAGCTTGGTCGGCGACGGGTCCTACGAGCAGTACTTC. The complete variable domain, with remaining parts taken from reference TRBV5-1 and TRBJ2-7, reads KAGVTQTPRYLIKTRGQQVTLSCSPISGHRSVSWYQQTPGQGLQFLFEYFSETQRNKGNFPGRFSGRQFSNSRSEMNVSTLELGDSALYLCASSLVGDGSYEQYFGPGTRLTVT.

The chain has TRBV30 and TRBJ1-1, with TRBD1 matching over 7 bases. The CDR3 length is 15 residues. Germline loops: CDR1 GTSNPN, CDR2 SVGIG (reference sequence). The trim removed 2 bases at V and 4 bases at J, leaving 10 bases unmatched. CDR3 nucleotides: TGTGCCTGGAGTAAGGGTGACAGGGTGGGCACTGAAGCTTTCTTT. Translation: CAWSKGDRVGTEAFF.

The genes are TRBV27 and TRBJ2-7; a possible D gene is TRBD2 (7 bases). Germline V gene sequence: CDR1 MNHEY, CDR2 SMNVEV (reference sequence). V was cut by 3 bases and J by 0 bases, with 12 bases left in between. CDR3 length: 15 residues. As DNA, the CDR3 is TGTGCCAGCAGTTTTGGGAGGGGGATCTCCTACGAGCAGTACTTC. Encoded protein: CASSFGRGISYEQYF.

The genes are TRBV7-8 and TRBJ2-5; 9 nucleotides agree with TRBD2. The CDR3 covers 16 residues. From germline, CDR1 is SGHVS and CDR2 FQNEAQ. Trimming took 1 base from V and 2 from J; bases not matched to a gene: 5. The CDR3, as DNA: TGTGCCAGCAGCTTAGGGCTAGCGGGGATACAAGAGACCCAGTACTTC. This sequence encodes CASSLGLAGIQETQYF.

The chain has TRBV2 and TRBJ2-5; D uncertain. The germline V gene encodes CDR1 SNHLY and CDR2 FYNNEI. This CDR3 is 12 amino acids long. Trimming cost V 5 bases and J 5 bases, with 9 bases left between them. The chain's CDR3 is CASSQVPETQYF. The CDR3 bases are TGTGCCAGCAGTCAAGTTCCGGAGACCCAGTACTTC.

V gene TRBV11-3 combines with J gene TRBJ2-7; 9 bases line up with TRBD1. CDR3 length: 14 amino acids. J gave up 4 bases and V 3 bases, and 4 bases lay outside the gene matches. In germline, CDR1 is SGHNT, CDR2 YENEEA. CDR3 DNA sequence: TGTGCCAGCAGCTTGGAACAGGGGGCTTACGAGCAGTACTTC. Translating gives CASSLEQGAYEQYF.

The rearrangement uses TRBV7-6 and TRBJ2-7, with D unclear. Germline assignment: CDR1 SGHVS and CDR2 FNYEAQ. The CDR3 runs 14 residues. V was shortened by 1 base and J by 3 bases, with 10 bases between the two germline ends. The CDR3 reads CASSLGRTLYEQYF. The CDR3 DNA is TGTGCCAGCAGCTTAGGTAGAACTCTCTACGAGCAGTACTTC.